Below, 12 T cell receptor beta chains from the same sample are listed, as sequenced in a study of identical twins. TCRdb independently ran MiXCR on the 5' RACE reads; one entry per CDR3 protein. The sample carries roughly 630,000 distinct CDR3 sequences, just over 7% recorded once. These same data were also listed under a study on yellow fever vaccine responses in identical twins.

Source material: PBMCs. Receptors were obtained from a woman between 18 and 29 years old in good health.

This clonotype came up many times. The chain joins TRBV29-1 to TRBJ2-5; TRBD1 matches at 7 bases. V shed 0 bases, J shed 2 bases, and the junction held 3 bases outside the gene matches. The CDR3 totals 14 residues. Germline-derived CDR1 and CDR2 are SQVTM and ANQGSEA. In nucleotides, the CDR3 is TGCAGCGTTGAAGAAGGGGGCCTACAAGAGACCCAGTACTTC. This translates into CSVEEGGLQETQYF. The full variable domain, rest sourced from reference TRBV29-1 and TRBJ2-5, is SAVISQKPSRDICQRGTSLTIQCQVDSQVTMMFWYRQQPGQSLTLIATANQGSEATYESGFVIDKFPISRPNLTFSTLTVSNMSPEDSSIYLCSVEEGGLQETQYFGPGTRLLVL.

V is TRBV20-1 and J is TRBJ2-1; 11 bases are shared with TRBD2. The CDR3 length is 18 residues. V dropped 0 bases and J dropped 4; count of bases not matched to a gene: 11. CDR1 and CDR2 (germline): DFQATT, SNEGSKA (reference sequence). CDR3 sequence reads: CSARELSAGTSGYNEQFF. DNA for the CDR3: TGCAGTGCTAGAGAGTTGAGCGCCGGGACTAGCGGTTACAATGAGCAGTTCTTC.

This clonotype was observed once. J is TRBJ2-1 and V is TRBV6-2 or TRBV6-3, with TRBD2 matching over 9 bases. The germline gives CDR1 MNHEY, CDR2 SVGEGT. The V segment lost 6 bases and the J segment 9 bases; nucleotides outside the gene matches: 15. The CDR3 spans 16 residues. CDR3 protein: CASSKVSGGPPLEQFF. As DNA, the CDR3 is TGTGCCAGCAGCAAAGTGAGCGGGGGGCCACCGCTTGAGCAGTTCTTC.

The J gene is TRBJ1-1, the V gene TRBV18; TRBD1 matches 11 bases. This CDR3 has 16 amino acids. Germline V gene data show CDR1 as KGHSH and CDR2 as LQKENI. Trimming took 4 bases from V and 4 from J; bases not matched to a gene: 8. CDR3 region: CASSLSRDRGGTEAFF. For the CDR3, the DNA is TGTGCCAGCTCACTGTCCCGGGACAGGGGGGGCACTGAAGCTTTCTTT.

This clonotype has a handful of counts. This chain connects TRBV20-1 to TRBJ2-1; possibly TRBD2 for D (6 bases). CDR1 is DFQATT and CDR2 is SNEGSKA in the germline V gene (reference sequence). V lost 1 base, J lost 0 bases, and 22 bases lay in between. The CDR3 is made up of 19 amino acids. CDR3 loop: CSARGPLARGASSYNEQFF. The CDR3 DNA reads as TGCAGTGCTAGAGGCCCTCTAGCGCGGGGAGCGAGCTCCTACAATGAGCAGTTCTTC.

The chain couples TRBV27 to TRBJ1-6; 7 bases match TRBD1. The CDR3 totals 16 residues. CDR1 is MNHEY and CDR2 is SMNVEV in the germline V gene (reference sequence). The V segment lost 2 bases and the J segment 3 bases; nucleotides outside the gene matches: 4. CDR3: CASSLAGGFYNSPLHF. CDR3 DNA: TGTGCCAGCAGTTTAGCAGGGGGTTTCTATAATTCACCCCTCCACTTT.

This clonotype occurred many times. J is TRBJ2-2 and V is TRBV2; D call uncertain. The CDR3 is 13 residues long. The V gene's germline CDR1 is SNHLY and CDR2 FYNNEI. Trimming left V 3 bases short and J 5 bases short, with 7 bases between. In nucleotides, the CDR3 is TGTGCCAGCAGTGATGCTCGGACCGGGGAGCTGTTTTTT. It encodes CASSDARTGELFF.

The rearrangement joins TRBV5-1 to TRBJ2-1; D may be TRBD2 (6 bases). The CDR3 length is 14 residues. CDR1 and CDR2 from the germline V gene are SGHRS and YFSETQ. The V end lost 4 bases, the J end lost 4 bases, and 12 bases lay between the germline ends. Written as DNA, the CDR3 is TGCGCCAGCAGCACGGAGGGCCGTTACAATGAGCAGTTCTTC. Its protein product is CASSTEGRYNEQFF.

The gene calls are TRBV20-1 and TRBJ2-7; 11 bases map to TRBD2. The trim removed 0 bases at V and 6 bases at J, leaving 7 bases unmatched. Per the germline V gene, CDR1 is DFQATT and CDR2 is SNEGSKA (reference sequence). The CDR3 runs 15 residues. The chain's CDR3 is CSARDPLAGGFEQYF. The CDR3 DNA reads TGCAGTGCTAGAGATCCCCTAGCGGGGGGCTTCGAGCAGTACTTC.

This chain connects TRBV2 to TRBJ2-1; 10 bases line up with TRBD2. V was clipped by 8 bases and J by 0 bases; unmatched bases: 13. CDR3 length: 18 amino acids. From germline, CDR1 is SNHLY and CDR2 FYNNEI. CDR3 bases: TGTGCCAGCTGGCTAGCGGGGGCCGACACCGGCTCCTACAATGAGCAGTTCTTC. This gives the protein CASWLAGADTGSYNEQFF.

Regarding this clonotype: Because it lacks the conserved phenylalanine or tryptophan at the end, this CDR3 is likely a read error. This chain connects TRBV7-2 to TRBJ2-1; 8 nucleotides line up with TRBD1. Germline V gene lookup returns CDR1 SGHTA and CDR2 FQGNSA. Trimming removed 5 bases from V and 4 bases from J; junction bases left unmatched: 10. The length of the CDR3 is 16 residues. Here the CDR3 reads CASSRGTGPPYNEQFL. CDR3 coding DNA: TGTGCCAGCAGCCGTGGGACAGGACCCCCGTACAATGAGCAGTTCTTG.

V usage is TRBV4-1 and J usage is TRBJ2-1, with 10 bases fitting TRBD2. There are 17 residues in the CDR3. Losses at the gene ends were 0 bases for V and 2 bases for J; bases not matched to a gene: 4. Germline CDR1 MGHRA, CDR2 YSYEKL. The CDR3 is CASSQDRTSGTYNEQFF. The CDR3 DNA reads as TGCGCCAGCAGCCAAGACCGGACTAGCGGAACCTACAATGAGCAGTTCTTC.